Sequencing of this T cell receptor (beta chain) was carried out in a study of T cell responses to AZD1222 COVID-19 vaccine. Whole-study results and caveats: Elevations in Spike-specific TCR breadth and depth followed administration of two AZD1222 doses. Among vaccine-associated CD4 TCRs, coverage spanned spike, with dominance at 160-218 and 743-854. Just a handful of AZD1222 recipients tested seropositive at baseline.

The data were produced by immunoSEQ multiplex PCR, yet TCRdb's version contains in-frame clones alone and is incomplete. The sample consists of roughly 160,000 clones, 93% of them appearing once. A single count supports this clone. What it binds is not known. The receptor comes from an adult in good health. Sequencing used peripheral blood, obtained on day 0 of AZD1222 vaccination.

Here the CDR3 DNA reads TGTGCCAGCAGCTTAGATCGCGCCACAGATACGCAGTATTTT. This codes for CASSLDRATDTQYF. The chain carries TRBV11-3 and TRBJ2-3; no firm D call. Trimming shortened V by 0 bases and J by 2 bases, and 6 bases separated the two germline ends. Germline V lookup: CDR1 SGHNT, CDR2 YENEEA. CDR3 length: 14 amino acids.